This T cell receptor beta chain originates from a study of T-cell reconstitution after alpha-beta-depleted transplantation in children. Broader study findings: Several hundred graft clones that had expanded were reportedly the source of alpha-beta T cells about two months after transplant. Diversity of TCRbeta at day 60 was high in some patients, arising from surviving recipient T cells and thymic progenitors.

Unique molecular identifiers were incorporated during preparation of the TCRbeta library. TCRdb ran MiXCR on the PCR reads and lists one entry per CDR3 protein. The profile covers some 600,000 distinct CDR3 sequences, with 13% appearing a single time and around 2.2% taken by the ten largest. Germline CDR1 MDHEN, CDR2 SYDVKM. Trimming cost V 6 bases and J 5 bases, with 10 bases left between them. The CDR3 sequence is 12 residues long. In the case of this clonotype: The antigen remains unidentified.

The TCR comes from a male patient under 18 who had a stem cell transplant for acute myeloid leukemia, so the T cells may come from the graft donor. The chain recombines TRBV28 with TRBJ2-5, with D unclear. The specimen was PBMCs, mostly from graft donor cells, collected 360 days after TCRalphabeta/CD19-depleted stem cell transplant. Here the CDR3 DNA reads TGTGCCAGCAGGCAGCTGTCGGAGACCCAGTACTTC. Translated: CASRQLSETQYF.